This T cell receptor beta chain was recovered during a study of beta chain features in type 1 diabetes. Overall study context: The examined sorted cells totaled under 120 million across samples. Study observations and caveats: A closer apparent resemblance between naive, central memory and Treg TCRB repertoires was seen in patients than in healthy donors.

Donors contributed one heparinised blood draw apiece, averaging around 120 mL. Central memory, naive, regulatory and stem cell-like memory CD4+ cells were sorted by CD45RO/CCR7/CD25/CD127/CD95/CD27. In the case of this clone: Antigen unknown.

Every isolated RNA sample was fully reverse transcribed, so sequencing captured expressed TCRB transcripts. Sequencing was performed with immunoSEQ multiplex PCR; in TCRdb, only in-frame clones are kept and a portion is missing. Of more than 30,000 clones listed, 50% to 75% are singletons. CDR3 length equals 15 residues. V shed 7 bases and J 5 bases; nucleotides not matched to a gene: 11. Germline CDR1 and CDR2: MDHEN and SYDVKM. This clonotype was sampled from a woman aged 30 to 39 in good health. V and J are TRBV28 and TRBJ2-4, with TRBD2 matching over 7 bases. Input material: Tregs from blood. CDR3 residues: CASTTIGLVENIQYF. The CDR3 region has the DNA TGTGCCAGCACCACTATAGGACTAGTTGAAAACATTCAGTACTTC.